Listed below are T cell receptor beta chains from one sample, sequenced in a study of cytomegalovirus exposure and HLA in healthy donors. Some clones are missing from TCRdb's copy, which holds only in-frame ones; the method was immunoSEQ multiplex PCR. The table lists approximately 220,000 clones, 80% to 85% of them singletons. The sample taken for sequencing was PBMCs. The receptors stem from a boy younger than 10 in good health and CMV-seronegative. The CDR3 runs from the conserved cysteine through the conserved F or W. D genes are given only for firm matches. Rows give clone size only sometimes, using once, few, many, or a class for an expanded clone.

>TRBJ1-2|TRBV7-2|.|13|.
CASSWGLALGYTF
TGTGCCAGCAGCTGGGGGCTCGCGTTAGGCTACACCTTC
>TRBJ2-5|TRBV14|TRBD1|15|.
CASSQLGTGQETQYF
TGTGCCAGCAGCCAATTGGGGACAGGGCAAGAGACCCAGTACTTC
>TRBJ2-7|TRBV5-1|.|17|.
CASSTGRFLASNYEQYF
TGCGCCAGCAGCACCGGCAGGTTCCTAGCCTCAAACTACGAGCAGTACTTC
>TRBJ2-7|TRBV7-6|.|13|.
CASSSDRPSEQYF
TGTGCCAGCAGCTCCGACAGGCCCTCCGAGCAGTACTTC
>TRBJ2-7|TRBV13|.|15|once
CASSSTERGSKEQYF
TGTGCCAGCAGCTCGACGGAAAGGGGAAGTAAGGAGCAGTACTTC
>TRBJ1-1|TRBV18|.|14|.
CASSPPEGGAEAFF
TGTGCCAGCTCACCACCGGAGGGAGGGGCTGAAGCTTTCTTT
>TRBJ2-7|TRBV5-5|TRBD1|14|once
CASSLGTGYYEQYF
TGTGCCAGCAGCTTGGGGACAGGGTACTACGAGCAGTACTTC
>TRBJ2-5|TRBV5-1|.|14|.
CASNPVRFQETQYF
TGCGCCAGCAACCCCGTGCGCTTTCAAGAGACCCAGTACTTC
>TRBJ2-3|TRBV18|TRBD1|14|.
CASSPLDREDTQYF
TGTGCCAGCTCACCCCTCGACAGGGAAGATACGCAGTATTTT
>TRBJ2-7|TRBV5-6|.|12|.
CASSLDFDEQYF
TGTGCCAGCAGCTTGGATTTCGACGAGCAGTACTTC
>TRBJ1-1|TRBV30|.|13|.
CAWGGVMNTEAFF
TGTGCCTGGGGGGGGGTCATGAACACTGAAGCTTTCTTT
>TRBJ1-4|TRBV5-4|.|15|.
CASSLSGRTNEKLFF
TGTGCCAGCAGCTTGTCTGGGCGAACTAATGAAAAACTGTTTTTT
>TRBJ2-1|TRBV5-1|.|15|.
CAGSLIPTNNNEQFF
TGCGCCGGCAGCTTGATTCCGACAAACAACAATGAGCAGTTCTTC
>TRBJ2-7|TRBV2|.|11|few
CAKGDFLGQYF
TGTGCCAAAGGGGACTTCCTGGGGCAGTACTTC
>TRBJ2-1|TRBV2|.|13|once
CASSSQGYNEQFF
TGTGCCAGCAGTAGTCAGGGCTACAATGAGCAGTTCTTC
>TRBJ2-5|TRBV29-1|TRBD2|15|.
CSVQTSGTLQETQYF
TGCAGCGTCCAGACTAGCGGGACGCTCCAAGAGACCCAGTACTTC
>TRBJ2-7|TRBV5-5|TRBD1|15|once
CASSFERGQTYEQYF
TGTGCCAGCAGCTTTGAAAGGGGGCAAACCTACGAGCAGTACTTC
>TRBJ2-7|TRBV7-6|.|16|.
CASSFSTDRDVYEQYF
TGTGCCAGCAGCTTCTCCACGGACAGAGACGTCTACGAGCAGTACTTC
>TRBJ2-3|TRBV4-1|.|15|.
CASSQVGASTDTQYF
TGCGCCAGCAGCCAAGTCGGAGCGTCCACAGATACGCAGTATTTT
>TRBJ1-2|TRBV6-5|.|11|.
CASRGDYGYTF
TGTGCCAGCAGGGGAGACTATGGCTACACCTTC
>TRBJ2-1|TRBV7-3|TRBD2|13|.
CASSTGLAGEQFF
TGTGCCAGCAGCACTGGACTAGCGGGTGAGCAGTTCTTC
>TRBJ2-4|TRBV2|.|16|once
CASSGGAELAKNIQYF
TGTGCCAGCAGTGGCGGTGCGGAGTTAGCCAAAAACATTCAGTACTTC